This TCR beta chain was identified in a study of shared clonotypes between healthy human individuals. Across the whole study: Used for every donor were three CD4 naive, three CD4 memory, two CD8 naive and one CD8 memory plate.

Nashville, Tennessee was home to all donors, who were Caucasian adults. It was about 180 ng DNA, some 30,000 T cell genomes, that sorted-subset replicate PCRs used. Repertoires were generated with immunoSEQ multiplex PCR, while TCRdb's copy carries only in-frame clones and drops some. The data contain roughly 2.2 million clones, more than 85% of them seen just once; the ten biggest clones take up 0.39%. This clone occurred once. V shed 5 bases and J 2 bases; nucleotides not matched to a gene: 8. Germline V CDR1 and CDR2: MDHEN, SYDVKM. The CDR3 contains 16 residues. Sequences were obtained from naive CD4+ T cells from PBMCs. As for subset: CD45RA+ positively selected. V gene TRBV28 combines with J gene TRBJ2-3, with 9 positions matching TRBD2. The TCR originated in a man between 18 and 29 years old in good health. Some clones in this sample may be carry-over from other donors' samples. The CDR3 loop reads CASSTRLADYTDTQYF. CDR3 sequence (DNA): TGTGCCAGCAGTACCAGACTAGCGGATTACACAGATACGCAGTATTTT. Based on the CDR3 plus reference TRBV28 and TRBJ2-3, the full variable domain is DVKVTQSSRYLVKRTGEKVFLECVQDMDHENMFWYRQDPGLGLRLIYFSYDVKMKEKGDIPEGYSVSREKKERFSLILESASTNQTSMYLCASSTRLADYTDTQYFGPGTRLTVL.